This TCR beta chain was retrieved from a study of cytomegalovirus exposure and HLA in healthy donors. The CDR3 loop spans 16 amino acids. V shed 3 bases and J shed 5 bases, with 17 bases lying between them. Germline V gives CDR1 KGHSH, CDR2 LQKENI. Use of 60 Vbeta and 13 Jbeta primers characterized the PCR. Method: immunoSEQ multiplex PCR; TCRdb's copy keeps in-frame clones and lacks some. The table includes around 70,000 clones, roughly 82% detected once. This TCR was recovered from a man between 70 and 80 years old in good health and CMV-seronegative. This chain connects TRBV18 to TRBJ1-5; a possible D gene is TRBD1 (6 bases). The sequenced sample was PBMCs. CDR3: CASSPRQNRADQPQHF. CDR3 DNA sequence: TGTGCCAGCTCACCGCGCCAAAACAGGGCGGATCAGCCCCAGCATTTT. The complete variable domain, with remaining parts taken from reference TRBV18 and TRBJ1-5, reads NAGVMQNPRHLVRRRGQEARLRCSPMKGHSHVYWYRQLPEEGLKFMVYLQKENIIDESGMPKERFSAEFPKEGPSILRIQQVVRGDSAAYFCASSPRQNRADQPQHFGDGTRLSIL.